This T cell receptor beta chain was obtained from a study of blood T cells in healthy people across ages. Broader study findings: Diversity figures based on one million T cells were deemed too low.

A word on this clonotype: The antigen is undetermined.

Through a sample-barcoded 5' primer and a J-beta primer mix, a second PCR was run for roughly 6 to 11 cycles. TCRdb independently ran MiXCR on the 5' RACE reads; one entry per CDR3 protein. The sample has roughly 930,000 distinct CDR3 sequences; around 48% are singletons. The V end was cut by 5 bases, the J end by 4 bases, with 11 bases between. The length of the CDR3 is 14 residues. Per germline, CDR1 MGHDK and CDR2 SYGVNS. The sequence was collected from a man younger than 45 in good health. The specimen sequenced was blood. The J gene is TRBJ2-2, the V gene TRBV25-1; perhaps TRBD2 as D (5 bases). CDR3 amino acids: CASSRGIGTGELFF. The CDR3 coding sequence is TGTGCCAGCAGTCGGGGAATTGGCACCGGGGAGCTGTTTTTT.